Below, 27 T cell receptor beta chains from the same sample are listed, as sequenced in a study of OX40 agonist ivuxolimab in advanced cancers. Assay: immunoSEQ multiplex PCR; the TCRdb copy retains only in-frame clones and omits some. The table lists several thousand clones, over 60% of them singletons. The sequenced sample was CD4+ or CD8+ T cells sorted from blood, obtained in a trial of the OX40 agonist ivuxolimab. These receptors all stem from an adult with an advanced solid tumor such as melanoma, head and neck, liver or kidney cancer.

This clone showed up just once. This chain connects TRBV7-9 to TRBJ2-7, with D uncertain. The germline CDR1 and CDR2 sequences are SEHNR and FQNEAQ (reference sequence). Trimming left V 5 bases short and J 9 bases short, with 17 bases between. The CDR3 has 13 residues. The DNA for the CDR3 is TGTGCCAGCAGCACGGGCCAGCTGGGTAGGCAGTACTTC. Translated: CASSTGQLGRQYF.

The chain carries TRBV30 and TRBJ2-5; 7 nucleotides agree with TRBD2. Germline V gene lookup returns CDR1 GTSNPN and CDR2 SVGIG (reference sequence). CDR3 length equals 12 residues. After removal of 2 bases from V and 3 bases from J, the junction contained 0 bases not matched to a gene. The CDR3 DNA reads TGTGCCTGGAGTCTAGCGGAAGAGACCCAGTACTTC. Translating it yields CAWSLAEETQYF.

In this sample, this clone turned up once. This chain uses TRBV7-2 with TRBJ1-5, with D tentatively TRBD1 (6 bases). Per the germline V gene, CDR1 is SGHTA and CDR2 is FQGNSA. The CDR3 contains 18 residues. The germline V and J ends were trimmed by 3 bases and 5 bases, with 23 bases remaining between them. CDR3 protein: CASSFPGVRGVADQPQHF. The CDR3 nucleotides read TGTGCCAGCAGCTTCCCAGGGGTACGGGGGGTGGCGGATCAGCCCCAGCATTTT.

CDR3 sequence: CASRRGDRANTGELFF. In DNA, the CDR3 is TGTGCCAGCCGACGAGGGGACAGGGCGAACACCGGGGAGCTGTTTTTT. The chain is built from TRBV28 and TRBJ2-2; 9 nucleotides align to TRBD1. Unmatched junction bases numbered 7, after V lost 8 bases and J lost 0 bases. CDR1 and CDR2 (germline): MDHEN, SYDVKM. The CDR3 extends over 16 amino acids.

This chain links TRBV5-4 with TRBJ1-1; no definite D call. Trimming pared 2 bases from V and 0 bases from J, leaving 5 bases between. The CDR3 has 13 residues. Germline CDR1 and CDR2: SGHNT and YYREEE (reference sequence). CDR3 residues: CASSFSLNTEAFF. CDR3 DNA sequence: TGTGCCAGCAGCTTCAGCCTGAACACTGAAGCTTTCTTT.

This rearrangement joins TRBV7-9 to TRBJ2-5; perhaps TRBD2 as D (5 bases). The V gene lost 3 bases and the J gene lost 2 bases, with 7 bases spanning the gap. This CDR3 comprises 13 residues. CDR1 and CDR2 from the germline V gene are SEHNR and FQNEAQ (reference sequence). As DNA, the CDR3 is TGTGCCAGCAGCTTGGGAGAGCAAGAGACCCAGTACTTC. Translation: CASSLGEQETQYF. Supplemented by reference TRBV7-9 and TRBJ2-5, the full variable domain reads DTGVSQNPRHKITKRGQNVTFRCDPISEHNRLYWYRQTLGQGPEFLTYFQNEAQLEKSRLLSDRFSAERPKGSFSTLEIQRTEQGDSAMYLCASSLGEQETQYFGPGTRLLVL.

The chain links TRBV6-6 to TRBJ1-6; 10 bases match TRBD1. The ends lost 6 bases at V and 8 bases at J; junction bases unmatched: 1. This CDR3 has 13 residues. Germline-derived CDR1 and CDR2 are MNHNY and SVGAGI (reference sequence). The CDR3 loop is CASRGTGDSPLHF. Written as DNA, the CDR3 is TGTGCCAGCAGGGGGACAGGGGATTCACCCCTCCACTTT.

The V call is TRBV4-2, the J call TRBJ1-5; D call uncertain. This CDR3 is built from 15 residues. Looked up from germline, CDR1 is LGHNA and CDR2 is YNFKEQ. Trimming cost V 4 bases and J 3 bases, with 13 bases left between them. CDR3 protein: CASSPSKGLNQPQHF. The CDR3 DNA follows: TGTGCCAGCAGCCCCTCGAAGGGCCTCAATCAGCCCCAGCATTTT.

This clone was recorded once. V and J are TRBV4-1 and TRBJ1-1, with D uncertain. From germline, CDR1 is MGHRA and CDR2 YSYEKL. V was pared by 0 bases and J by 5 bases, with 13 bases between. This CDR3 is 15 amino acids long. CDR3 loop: CASSQEGYPRTEAFF. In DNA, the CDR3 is TGCGCCAGCAGCCAAGAAGGGTACCCCCGGACTGAAGCTTTCTTT.

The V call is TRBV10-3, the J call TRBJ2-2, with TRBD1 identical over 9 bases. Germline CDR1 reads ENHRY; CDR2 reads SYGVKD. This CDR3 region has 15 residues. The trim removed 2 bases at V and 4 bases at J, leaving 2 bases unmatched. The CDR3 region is CAISEEDRGTGELFF. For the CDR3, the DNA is TGTGCCATCAGTGAGGAGGACAGGGGCACCGGGGAGCTGTTTTTT.

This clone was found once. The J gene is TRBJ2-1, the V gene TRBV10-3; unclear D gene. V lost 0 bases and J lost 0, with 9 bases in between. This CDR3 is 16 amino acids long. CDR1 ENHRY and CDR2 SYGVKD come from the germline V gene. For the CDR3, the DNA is TGTGCCATCAGTGAGTCACTTGCCAGCTCCTACAATGAGCAGTTCTTC. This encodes CAISESLASSYNEQFF.

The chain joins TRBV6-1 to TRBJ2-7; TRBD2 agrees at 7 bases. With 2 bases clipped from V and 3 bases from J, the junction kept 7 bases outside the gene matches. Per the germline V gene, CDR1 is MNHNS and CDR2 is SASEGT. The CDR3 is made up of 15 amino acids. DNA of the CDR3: TGTGCCAGCAGTGAATGGGGAGGGAGGGTCTACGAGCAGTACTTC. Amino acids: CASSEWGGRVYEQYF.

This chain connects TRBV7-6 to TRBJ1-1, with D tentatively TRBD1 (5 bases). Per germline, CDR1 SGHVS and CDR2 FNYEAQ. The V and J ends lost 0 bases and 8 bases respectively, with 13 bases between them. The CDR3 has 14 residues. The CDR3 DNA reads TGTGCCAGCAGCTTAGCGGTGGACATCGCAGAAGCTTTCTTT. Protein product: CASSLAVDIAEAFF.

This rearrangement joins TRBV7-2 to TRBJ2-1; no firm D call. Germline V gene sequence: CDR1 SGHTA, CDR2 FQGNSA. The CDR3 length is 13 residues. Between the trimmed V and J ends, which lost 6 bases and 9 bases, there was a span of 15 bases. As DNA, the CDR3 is TGTGCCAGCAGAGTCGATCTATCGGGTGAGCAGTTCTTC. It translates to CASRVDLSGEQFF. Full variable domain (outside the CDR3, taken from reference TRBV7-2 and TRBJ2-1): GAGVSQSPSNKVTEKGKDVELRCDPISGHTALYWYRQSLGQGLEFLIYFQGNSAPDKSGLPSDRFSAERTGGSVSTLTIQRTQQEDSAVYLCASRVDLSGEQFFGPGTRLTVL.

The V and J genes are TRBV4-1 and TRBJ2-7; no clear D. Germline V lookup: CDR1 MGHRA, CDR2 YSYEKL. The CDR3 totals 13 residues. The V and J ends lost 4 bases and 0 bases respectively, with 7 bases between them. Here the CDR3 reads CASSLGISYEQYF. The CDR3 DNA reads TGCGCCAGCAGCCTAGGGATCTCCTACGAGCAGTACTTC.

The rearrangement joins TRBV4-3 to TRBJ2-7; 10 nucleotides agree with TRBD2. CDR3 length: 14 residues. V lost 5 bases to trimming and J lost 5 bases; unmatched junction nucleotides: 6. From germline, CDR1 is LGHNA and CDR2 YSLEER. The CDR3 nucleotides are TGCGCCAGCAGCGATAGACTAGCGGGCCACGAGCAGTACTTC. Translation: CASSDRLAGHEQYF.

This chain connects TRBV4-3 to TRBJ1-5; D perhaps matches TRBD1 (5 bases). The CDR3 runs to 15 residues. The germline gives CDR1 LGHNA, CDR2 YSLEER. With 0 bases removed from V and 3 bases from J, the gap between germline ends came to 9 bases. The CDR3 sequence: CASSQDAGPNQPQHF. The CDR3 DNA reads TGCGCCAGCAGCCAAGACGCAGGGCCCAATCAGCCCCAGCATTTT.

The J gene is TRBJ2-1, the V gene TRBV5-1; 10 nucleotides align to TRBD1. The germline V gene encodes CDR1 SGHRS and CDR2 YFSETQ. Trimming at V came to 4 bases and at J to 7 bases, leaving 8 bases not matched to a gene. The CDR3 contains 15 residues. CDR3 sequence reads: CASSPRQGARNEQFF. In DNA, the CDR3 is TGCGCCAGCAGCCCCCGACAGGGGGCCAGAAATGAGCAGTTCTTC.

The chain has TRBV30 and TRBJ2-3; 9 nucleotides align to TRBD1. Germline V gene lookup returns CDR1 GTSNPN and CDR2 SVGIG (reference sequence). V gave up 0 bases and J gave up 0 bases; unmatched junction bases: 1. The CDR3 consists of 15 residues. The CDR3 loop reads CAWSVGTGSTDTQYF. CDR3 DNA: TGTGCCTGGAGTGTCGGGACAGGGAGCACAGATACGCAGTATTTT.

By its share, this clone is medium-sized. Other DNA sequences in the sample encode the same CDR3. The CDR3 loop is CASSEGNEQFF. Here the CDR3 DNA reads TGTGCCAGCAGTGAGGGCAATGAGCAGTTCTTC. The chain links TRBV6-1 to TRBJ2-1; D is unresolved. In germline, CDR1 is MNHNS, CDR2 SASEGT. This CDR3 region has 11 residues. V was cut by 3 bases and J by 6 bases, with 3 bases left in between.

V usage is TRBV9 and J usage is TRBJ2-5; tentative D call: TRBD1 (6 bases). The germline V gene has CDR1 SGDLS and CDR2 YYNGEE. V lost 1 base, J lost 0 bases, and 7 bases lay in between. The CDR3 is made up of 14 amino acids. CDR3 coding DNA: TGTGCCAGCAGCGTATGGGACAACCAAGAGACCCAGTACTTC. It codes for CASSVWDNQETQYF.

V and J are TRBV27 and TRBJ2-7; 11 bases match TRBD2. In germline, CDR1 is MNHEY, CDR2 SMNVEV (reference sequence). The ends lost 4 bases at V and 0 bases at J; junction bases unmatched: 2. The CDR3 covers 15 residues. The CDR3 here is CASSWTSGPSYEQYF. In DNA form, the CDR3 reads TGTGCCAGCAGTTGGACTAGCGGGCCCTCCTACGAGCAGTACTTC.

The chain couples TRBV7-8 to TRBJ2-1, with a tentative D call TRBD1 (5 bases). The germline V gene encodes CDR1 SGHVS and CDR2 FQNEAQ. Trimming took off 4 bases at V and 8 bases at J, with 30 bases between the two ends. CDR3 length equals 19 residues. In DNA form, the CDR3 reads TGTGCCAGCAGCTCTCTGTACGGACACCGTTTGGGAACTACCTATGAGCAGTTCTTC. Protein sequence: CASSSLYGHRLGTTYEQFF.

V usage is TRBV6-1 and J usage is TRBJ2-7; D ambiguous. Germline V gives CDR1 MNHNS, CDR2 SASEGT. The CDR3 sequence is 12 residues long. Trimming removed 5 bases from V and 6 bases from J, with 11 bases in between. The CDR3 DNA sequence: TGTGCCAGCAGTTTCTACTCGGTCGAGCAGTACTTC. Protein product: CASSFYSVEQYF.

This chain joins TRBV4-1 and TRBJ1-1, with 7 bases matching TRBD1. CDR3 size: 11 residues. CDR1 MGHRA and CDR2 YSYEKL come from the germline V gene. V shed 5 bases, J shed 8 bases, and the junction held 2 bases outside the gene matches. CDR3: CASSRGREAFF. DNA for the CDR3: TGCGCCAGCAGCAGGGGGCGGGAAGCTTTCTTT.

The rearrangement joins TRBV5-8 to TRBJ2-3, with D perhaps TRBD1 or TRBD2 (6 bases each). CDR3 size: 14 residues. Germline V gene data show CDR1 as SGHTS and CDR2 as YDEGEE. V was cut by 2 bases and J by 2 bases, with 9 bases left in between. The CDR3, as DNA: TGTGCCAGCAGCTTAGGGGGGAACACAGATACGCAGTATTTT. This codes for CASSLGGNTDTQYF.

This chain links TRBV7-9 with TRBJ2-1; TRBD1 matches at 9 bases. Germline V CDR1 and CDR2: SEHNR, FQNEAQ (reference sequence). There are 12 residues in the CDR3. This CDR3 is CAGDRGSNEQFF. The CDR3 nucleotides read TGTGCGGGAGACAGGGGGTCCAATGAGCAGTTCTTC.